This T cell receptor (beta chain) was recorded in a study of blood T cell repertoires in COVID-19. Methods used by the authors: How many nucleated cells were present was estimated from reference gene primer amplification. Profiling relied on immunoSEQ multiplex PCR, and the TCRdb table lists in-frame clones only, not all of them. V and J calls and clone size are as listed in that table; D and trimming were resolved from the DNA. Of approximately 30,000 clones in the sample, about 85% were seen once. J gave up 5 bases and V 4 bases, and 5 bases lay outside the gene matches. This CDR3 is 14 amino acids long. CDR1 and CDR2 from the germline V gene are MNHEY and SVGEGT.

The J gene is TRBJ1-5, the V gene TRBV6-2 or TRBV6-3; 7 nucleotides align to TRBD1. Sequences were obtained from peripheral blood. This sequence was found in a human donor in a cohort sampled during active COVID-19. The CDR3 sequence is CASSSDRDDQPQHF. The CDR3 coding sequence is TGTGCCAGCAGTTCCGACAGGGACGATCAGCCCCAGCATTTT.